This TCR beta chain was obtained from a study of immune characterization of retroperitoneal liposarcoma. Per the germline V gene, CDR1 is SGHTA and CDR2 is FQGTGA. Trimming cost V 0 bases and J 3 bases; bases outside gene matches: 2. This CDR3 region has 15 residues. In its sample, this clonotype was seen a few times. Each CDR3 protein is one row after TCRdb ran MiXCR on the PCR reads. The profile shows under 2,500 distinct CDR3 sequences, less than 25% of them singletons. Sequenced input: tumor tissue. The sequence derives from a male donor with retroperitoneal liposarcoma. V gene TRBV7-3 combines with J gene TRBJ2-1, with 7 bases fitting TRBD1. CDR3 nucleotide sequence: TGTGCCAGCAGCTTAACAGGGACAGACTACAATGAGCAGTTCTTC. Amino acid sequence: CASSLTGTDYNEQFF.